The clone carrying this TCR beta chain came up many times. The antigen remains unidentified. This entry comes from a study of blood T cells in healthy people across ages. Trimming stripped 3 bases from V and 5 bases from J, with 14 bases between. CDR3 size: 14 residues. The germline gives CDR1 SGDLS, CDR2 YYNGEE. For the second PCR, which ran for about 6 to 12 cycles, a sample-barcoded 5' primer and a J-beta primer mix were used. TCRdb processed the 5' RACE reads anew with MiXCR; each CDR3 protein has one entry. The repertoire holds 550,000 to 800,000 distinct CDR3 sequences, about 34% seen once, with 15% in the top ten. Broader study findings: It was held that the diversity estimates obtained from one million T cells were underestimates. Age showed a roughly linear inverse relationship with TCR beta diversity per million T cells.

The individuals who served as donors were healthy Caucasians living in Russia, aged about 6 to 95. This receptor was obtained from a woman at least 80 years old in good health. The sample comprised blood. The chain joins TRBV9 to TRBJ2-5; D may be TRBD2 (5 bases). This CDR3 is CASSASVGVETQYF. CDR3 bases: TGTGCCAGCAGCGCGTCCGTCGGGGTGGAGACCCAGTACTTC. Full variable domain (outside the CDR3, taken from reference TRBV9 and TRBJ2-5): DSGVTQTPKHLITATGQRVTLRCSPRSGDLSVYWYQQSLDQGLQFLIQYYNGEERAKGNILERFSAQQFPDLHSELNLSSLELGDSALYFCASSASVGVETQYFGPGTRLLVL.